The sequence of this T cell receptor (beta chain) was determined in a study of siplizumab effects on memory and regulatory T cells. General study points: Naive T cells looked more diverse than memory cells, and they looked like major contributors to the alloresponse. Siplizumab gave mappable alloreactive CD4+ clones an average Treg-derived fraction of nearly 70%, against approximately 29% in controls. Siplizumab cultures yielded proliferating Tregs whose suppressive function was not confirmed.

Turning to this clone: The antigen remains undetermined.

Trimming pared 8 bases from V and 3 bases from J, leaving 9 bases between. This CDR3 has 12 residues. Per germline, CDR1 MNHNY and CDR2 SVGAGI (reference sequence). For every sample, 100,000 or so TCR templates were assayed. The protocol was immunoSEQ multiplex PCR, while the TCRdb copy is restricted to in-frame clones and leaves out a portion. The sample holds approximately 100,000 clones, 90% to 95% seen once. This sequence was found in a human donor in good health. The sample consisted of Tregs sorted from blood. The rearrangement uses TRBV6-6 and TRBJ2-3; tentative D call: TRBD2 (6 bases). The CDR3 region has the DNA TGTGCCAGCTCGGAGGGGACAGATACGCAGTATTTT. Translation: CASSEGTDTQYF.